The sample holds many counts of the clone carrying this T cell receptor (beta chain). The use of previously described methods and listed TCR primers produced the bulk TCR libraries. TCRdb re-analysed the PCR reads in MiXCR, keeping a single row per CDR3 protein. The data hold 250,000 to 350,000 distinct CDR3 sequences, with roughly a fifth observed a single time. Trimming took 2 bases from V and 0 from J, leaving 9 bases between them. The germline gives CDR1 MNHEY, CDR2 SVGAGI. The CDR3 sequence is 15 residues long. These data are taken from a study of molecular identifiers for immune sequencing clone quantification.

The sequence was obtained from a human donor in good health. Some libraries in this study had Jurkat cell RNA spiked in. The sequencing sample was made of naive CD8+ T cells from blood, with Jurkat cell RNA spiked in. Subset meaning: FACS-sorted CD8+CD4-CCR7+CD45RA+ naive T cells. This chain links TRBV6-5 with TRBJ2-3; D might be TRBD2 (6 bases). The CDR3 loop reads CASSYGGLSTDTQYF. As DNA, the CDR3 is TGTGCCAGCAGTTACGGGGGACTTAGCACAGATACGCAGTATTTT.